Each of the 9 T cell receptor beta chains below was sequenced from the same sample in a study of metastatic and nonmetastatic thyroid tumors. Every patient underwent thyroid surgery untreated. MiXCR reprocessed the PCR reads for TCRdb. This sample has 40,000 or so clones; less than 20% occur once, and the top ten carry 9.9%. Sequencing was carried out using tumor tissue. These receptors were collected from a female donor with papillary thyroid cancer or a benign thyroid nodule (not recorded which). Some clones in this sample may be carry-over from other donors' samples.

This clone was detected many times. The chain carries TRBV3-1 and TRBJ1-1; D is ambiguous. V was cut by 6 bases and J by 1 base, with 9 bases left in between. The CDR3 sequence is 13 residues long. Germline CDR1 and CDR2: LGHDT and YNNKEL (reference sequence). In nucleotides, the CDR3 is TGTGCCAGCAGTCACGGCACGAACACTGAAGCTTTCTTT. This translates into CASSHGTNTEAFF.

Only a few counts were recorded for this clone. This could be a read error, since a much larger clone is one nucleotide away. Other DNA sequences in this sample translate to the same CDR3. The chain recombines TRBV20-1 with TRBJ2-1, with 13 bases that match TRBD2. Germline V CDR1 and CDR2: DFQATT, SNEGSKA (reference sequence). V shed 3 bases, J shed 10 bases, and the junction held 12 bases outside the gene matches. CDR3 length: 16 amino acids. CDR3 sequence reads: CSASSGTSGARGEQFF. Written as DNA, the CDR3 is TGCAGTGCTAGTTCCGGGACTAGCGGGGCTCGGGGCGAGCAGTTCTTC.

The rearrangement joins TRBV14 to TRBJ2-5; D call uncertain. The CDR3 extends over 16 amino acids. V lost 1 base to trimming and J lost 2 bases, with 14 bases between them. From germline, CDR1 is SGHDN and CDR2 FVKESK. CDR3 in amino acids: CASSQAVLQLQETQYF. The CDR3 DNA reads TGTGCCAGCAGCCAAGCGGTACTTCAGCTTCAAGAGACCCAGTACTTC.

This clone came up many times. In nucleotides, the CDR3 is TGCGCCAGCAGCCAAGAATTGAGCGTACCCTACAATGAGCAGTTCTTC. Protein product: CASSQELSVPYNEQFF. The chain uses TRBV4-3 and TRBJ2-1, with D unclear. Germline CDR1 LGHNA, CDR2 YSLEER. With 0 bases removed from V and 2 bases from J, the gap between germline ends came to 11 bases. The CDR3 length is 16 residues.

This clone was observed a few times. The CDR3 loop reads CASSGPLIDEQFF. The DNA for the CDR3 is TGTGCCAGCAGTGGCCCTCTGATCGATGAGCAGTTCTTC. The rearrangement uses TRBV28 and TRBJ2-1; no reliable D call. V shed 5 bases and J shed 8 bases, with 13 bases lying between them. The germline gives CDR1 MDHEN, CDR2 SYDVKM. This CDR3 region has 13 residues.

This clone was recorded at least ten times. The chain combines TRBV20-1 with TRBJ2-1; 11 nucleotides line up with TRBD2. Germline V lookup: CDR1 DFQATT, CDR2 SNEGSKA (reference sequence). The ends lost 6 bases at V and 5 bases at J; junction bases unmatched: 9. The CDR3 is 15 amino acids. The CDR3 DNA reads as TGCAGTGCGGTAAGGACTAGCGGGCGGGACAATGAGCAGTTCTTC. Translated, it gives CSAVRTSGRDNEQFF.

By share, this clone counts as medium-sized (0.01 to 0.1%). V gene TRBV11-3 combines with J gene TRBJ2-1; 10 bases line up with TRBD1. The CDR3 sequence is 16 residues long. V lost 4 bases to trimming and J lost 5 bases; unmatched junction nucleotides: 8. The germline V gene has CDR1 SGHNT and CDR2 YENEEA. The DNA of the CDR3 is TGTGCCAGCAGCTATGCCACCGGGACAGGGGACAATGAGCAGTTCTTC. Its translation is CASSYATGTGDNEQFF.

This clone appeared a few times. Germline and junction disagree at one end, which may indicate a read error. V is TRBV12-3 or TRBV12-4 and J is TRBJ2-1; 7 nucleotides line up with TRBD1. The CDR3 spans 15 residues. CDR3 residues: CVSSQGDPLSNEQFF. Written as DNA, the CDR3 is TGTGTCAGCAGTCAGGGGGATCCCCTGAGCAATGAGCAGTTCTTC.

Many counts were recorded for this clone. A much larger clone sits a single nucleotide away, making a read error possible. The chain employs TRBV5-1 and TRBJ2-3; 10 bases line up with TRBD2. The CDR3 covers 15 residues. Germline V gives CDR1 SGHRS, CDR2 YFSETQ. The CDR3, as DNA: TGCGCCAGCAGCTTGTCTAGCGGGAGCACAGGTACGCAGTATTTT. Translated: CASSLSSGSTGTQYF.